Following are 10 T cell receptor beta chains from one sample sequenced in a study of shared clonotypes between healthy human individuals. Assay: immunoSEQ multiplex PCR; the TCRdb copy retains only in-frame clones and omits some. The sample carries hundreds of thousands of clones, approximately 74% recorded once. Material for sequencing was memory CD4+ T cells sorted from blood. Described subset: CD45RA-negative fraction. The source of these receptors is a woman aged 30 to 39 in good health.

The chain couples TRBV7-2 to TRBJ2-2; perhaps TRBD2 as D (6 bases). The germline gives CDR1 SGHTA, CDR2 FQGNSA. With 1 base removed from V and 4 bases from J, the gap between germline ends came to 13 bases. This CDR3 region has 16 residues. The CDR3 nucleotides read TGTGCCAGCAGCTTAGTGTGGCGGGGCGGCACCGGGGAGCTGTTTTTT. This encodes CASSLVWRGGTGELFF.

Only one count was recorded for this clone. The rearrangement joins TRBV5-1 to TRBJ2-5; 11 bases line up with TRBD1. The germline V gene has CDR1 SGHRS and CDR2 YFSETQ. This CDR3 region has 15 residues. J was trimmed by 5 bases and V by 4 bases; bases with no gene match: 7. The CDR3 reads CASSHGTGGLETQYF. The CDR3 DNA reads as TGCGCCAGCAGCCATGGGACAGGGGGACTGGAGACCCAGTACTTC. The variable domain in full, completed from reference TRBV5-1 and TRBJ2-5, reads KAGVTQTPRYLIKTRGQQVTLSCSPISGHRSVSWYQQTPGQGLQFLFEYFSETQRNKGNFPGRFSGRQFSNSRSEMNVSTLELGDSALYLCASSHGTGGLETQYFGPGTRLLVL.

V and J are TRBV5-1 and TRBJ2-7; no clear D. The V end was cut by 0 bases, the J end by 4 bases, with 8 bases between. The CDR3 loop spans 13 amino acids. Looked up from germline, CDR1 is SGHRS and CDR2 is YFSETQ. CDR3 sequence: CASSLDKRYEQYF. The CDR3 DNA is TGCGCCAGCAGCTTGGACAAGCGATACGAGCAGTACTTC.

The rearrangement links TRBV2 to TRBJ2-7; possibly TRBD1 for D (6 bases). Trimming stripped 8 bases from V and 2 bases from J, with 13 bases between. Germline V CDR1 and CDR2: SNHLY, FYNNEI. The CDR3 has 13 amino acids. The CDR3: CASGAGEPYEQYF. The DNA of the CDR3 is TGTGCCAGCGGGGCAGGGGAACCCTACGAGCAGTACTTC.

This chain connects TRBV11-2 to TRBJ2-7, with a possible D match to TRBD2 (5 bases). V lost 4 bases to trimming and J lost 5 bases, with 12 bases between them. The CDR3 runs 13 residues. Germline CDR1 reads SGHAT; CDR2 reads FQNNGV. CDR3 sequence: CASSSPSGNEQYF. CDR3 nucleotides: TGTGCCAGCAGCTCCCCGTCGGGAAACGAGCAGTACTTC.

As concerns this clone: Other DNA sequences in this specimen translate into the identical CDR3. The chain joins TRBV5-1 to TRBJ2-7; D perhaps matches TRBD1 (6 bases). V shed 1 base and J shed 3 bases, with 11 bases lying between them. The CDR3 covers 14 residues. Germline V lookup: CDR1 SGHRS, CDR2 YFSETQ. For the CDR3, the DNA is TGCGCCAGCAGCTTGTCAGGGGAAGGCTACGAGCAGTACTTC. Amino acids: CASSLSGEGYEQYF.

The V and J genes are TRBV4-2 and TRBJ2-3; D might be TRBD2 (5 bases). V lost 4 bases and J lost 2, with 16 bases in between. The CDR3 is 16 residues long. Germline CDR1 and CDR2: LGHNA and YNFKEQ. CDR3 sequence (DNA): TGTGCCAGCAGCCGTACGAGAGGGCCCCTCACAGATACGCAGTATTTT. Its translation: CASSRTRGPLTDTQYF.

The chain couples TRBV28 to TRBJ2-5; D possibly matches TRBD1 or TRBD2 (6 bases each). Trimming left V 6 bases short and J 2 bases short, with 22 bases between. The CDR3 loop spans 17 amino acids. The germline V gene has CDR1 MDHEN and CDR2 SYDVKM. Here the CDR3 DNA reads TGTGCCAGCAGGCCCGGAGGGGGTGGGGTACAACAAGAGACCCAGTACTTC. It specifies CASRPGGGGVQQETQYF.

This chain joins TRBV18 and TRBJ2-7, with 9 bases identical to TRBD1. Germline V lookup: CDR1 KGHSH, CDR2 LQKENI. Unmatched junction bases numbered 9, after V lost 6 bases and J lost 6 bases. This CDR3 region has 14 residues. The CDR3, as DNA: TGTGCCAGCTCTCCCGGACAGGGGATCCCCGAGCAGTACTTC. Its translation: CASSPGQGIPEQYF.

V gene TRBV6-6 combines with J gene TRBJ2-5; D gene ambiguous. This CDR3 is built from 16 residues. Trimming took off 6 bases at V and 3 bases at J, with 20 bases between the two ends. The V gene's germline CDR1 is MNHNY and CDR2 SVGAGI (reference sequence). In DNA, the CDR3 is TGTGCCAGCAGCCTCAAGACCCAATTTCATAAAGAGACCCAGTACTTC. This gives the protein CASSLKTQFHKETQYF.